Ten or more counts support the clone carrying this T cell receptor (beta chain). Antigen specificity is unknown. This entry is derived from a study of T-cell reconstitution after alpha-beta-depleted transplantation in children. Whole-study results and caveats: Among T cells one year after transplant, newly produced cells accounted for most counts and diversity. Alpha-beta T cells about two months after transplant reportedly derived from several hundred expanded graft clones. High day-60 TCRbeta diversity in some patients came from surviving recipient T cells and thymic progenitors.

Unique molecular identifiers were incorporated into the prepared TCRbeta library. TCRdb ran MiXCR on the PCR reads and lists one entry per CDR3 protein. The table records some 120,000 distinct CDR3 sequences, roughly 9% of them present only once. The sample was PBMCs, mostly from graft donor cells, taken 180 days after TCRalphabeta/CD19-depleted stem cell transplant. This receptor was identified in a girl under two years old who had a stem cell transplant for combined immunodeficiency, so the T cells may come from the graft donor.

CDR3 region: CASSLSSAGVTDTQYF. The CDR3 nucleotides are TGTGCCAGCAGCTTGAGCTCTGCGGGGGTCACAGATACGCAGTATTTT. V usage is TRBV7-2 and J usage is TRBJ2-3; TRBD2 matches 7 bases. Germline V gene sequence: CDR1 SGHTA, CDR2 FQGNSA. V shed 3 bases and J 2 bases; nucleotides not matched to a gene: 8. The CDR3 contains 16 residues.